A single T cell receptor beta chain is shown here with its context. Its antigen is unknown. The source of the sample is a study of beta chain features in type 1 diabetes. Every isolated RNA sample was fully reverse transcribed, so sequencing captured expressed TCRB transcripts. Clones were sequenced by immunoSEQ multiplex PCR, and TCRdb holds only the in-frame ones, with some missing. The table has about 16,000 clones, 45% to 55% seen once; the top ten hold over 0.4%. Trimming removed 5 bases at V and 0 bases at J, with 16 bases between. The CDR3 length is 17 residues. Germline assignment: CDR1 SEHNR and CDR2 FQNEAQ (reference sequence). Study results and limitations: When Type 1 diabetes patients were examined, their TCRB CDR3s proved moderately but significantly shorter in all four CD4+ subsets.

V is TRBV7-9 and J is TRBJ2-2; unclear D gene. Material: stem cell memory CD4+ T cells from blood. This sequence was found in a woman between 18 and 29 years old in good health. The CDR3 nucleotides read TGTGCCAGCAGCCCGCGCCCATTTGACTCGAACACCGGGGAGCTGTTTTTT. Its protein product is CASSPRPFDSNTGELFF.